Below are 25 T cell receptor beta chains sequenced from a single sample in a study of shared clonotypes between healthy human individuals. Produced via immunoSEQ multiplex PCR; TCRdb's table is partial and in-frame only. The data contain more than 900,000 clones, 78% of them singletons. The specimen was memory CD4+ T cells from PBMCs. Subset reported: CD45RA-negative fraction. The source is a man aged 18 to 30 in good health. Some clones in this sample may be carry-over from other donors' samples.

This clone was observed a single time. Just one base apart from a much larger clone, this may be a read error. Other DNA sequences of this sample code for an identical CDR3. V and J are TRBV28 and TRBJ2-3; D not certain. This CDR3 region has 12 residues. CDR1 and CDR2 (germline): MDHEN, SYDVKM. The germline V and J ends were trimmed by 6 bases and 1 base, with 5 bases remaining between them. Here the CDR3 reads CASRPGTDTQYF. In DNA, the CDR3 is TGTGCCAGCAGGCCCGGCACAGATACGCAGTATTTT.

About this clone itself: The likely explanation is a read error, given a far larger clone one base away. The V and J genes are TRBV7-9 and TRBJ2-1; 13 bases map to TRBD2. Germline V CDR1 and CDR2: SEHNR, FQNEAQ (reference sequence). The CDR3 is 15 residues long. The trim removed 3 bases at V and 5 bases at J, leaving 1 base unmatched. The CDR3 reads CASSLGLAGNNEQFF. The DNA for the CDR3 is TGTGCCAGCAGCTTGGGACTAGCGGGAAACAATGAGCAGTTCTTC.

As regards this clone: The CDR3 end shows no conserved phenylalanine or tryptophan, and so a read error is likely. Here the CDR3 reads CASSQSTGITEAFL. The CDR3 bases are TGCGCCAGCAGCCAATCGACGGGGATAACTGAAGCTTTCCTT. The chain links TRBV5-1 to TRBJ1-1; D remains unclear. Trimming stripped 4 bases from V and 5 bases from J, with 15 bases between. CDR3 length: 14 amino acids. In germline, CDR1 is SGHRS, CDR2 YFSETQ.

The genes are TRBV28 and TRBJ2-3, with 10 bases identical to TRBD1. The germline V gene has CDR1 MDHEN and CDR2 SYDVKM. The CDR3 spans 16 residues. The V gene end was trimmed by 7 bases and the J gene end by 1 base; junction bases not matched to a gene: 8. The CDR3 is CASTPGTGVRTDTQYF. The CDR3 DNA reads TGTGCCAGCACTCCCGGGACAGGGGTTCGCACAGATACGCAGTATTTT.

The V gene is TRBV5-4, the J gene TRBJ2-3; D possibly matches TRBD1 or TRBD2 (6 bases each). CDR1 is SGHNT, CDR2 YYREEE, per germline (reference sequence). The CDR3 loop spans 14 amino acids. Trimming cost V 6 bases and J 10 bases, with 21 bases left between them. This CDR3 is CASTPWGAGDPQYF. The CDR3 coding sequence is TGTGCCAGCACCCCTTGGGGGGCAGGGGATCCGCAGTATTTT.

The chain joins TRBV19 to TRBJ2-7; 7 positions agree with TRBD2. This CDR3 is 14 amino acids long. Germline values: CDR1 LNHDA, CDR2 SQIVND (reference sequence). V shed 10 bases, J shed 2 bases, and the junction held 11 bases outside the gene matches. The CDR3 is CATISPGGTYEQYF. In DNA form, the CDR3 reads TGTGCCACCATTTCCCCGGGGGGAACCTACGAGCAGTACTTC.

This clone was picked up one time. The chain uses TRBV23-1 and TRBJ2-7; TRBD1 aligns across 8 bases. TRBV23-1 is filed as an ORF, its function uncertain. Trimming removed 11 bases from V and 7 bases from J; junction bases left unmatched: 16. The CDR3 extends over 14 amino acids. The CDR3 region has the DNA TGCGCCGGCAAGGGACAGGAGCCCGGAGGGGAGCAGTACTTC. Protein sequence: CAGKGQEPGGEQYF.

CDR3: CSVEEDRANYGYTF. The CDR3 nucleotides read TGCAGCGTTGAGGAGGACAGAGCTAACTATGGCTACACCTTC. The V call is TRBV29-1, the J call TRBJ1-2; D possibly corresponds to TRBD1 (6 bases). Germline CDR1 reads SQVTM; CDR2 reads ANQGSEA. The CDR3 runs 14 residues. V dropped 3 bases and J dropped 0 bases, with 11 bases sitting between them.

This clone was picked up one time. The CDR3 DNA reads as TGTGCCAGCGGGGGACCGGGAGGTACGTACAATGAGCAGTTCTTC. Amino acid sequence: CASGGPGGTYNEQFF. The chain has TRBV5-5 and TRBJ2-1, with 7 bases that match TRBD2. This CDR3 contains 15 residues. V dropped 7 bases and J dropped 4; count of bases not matched to a gene: 11. From germline, CDR1 is SGHKS and CDR2 YYEKEE (reference sequence).

The chain recombines TRBV27 with TRBJ1-1; D possibly corresponds to TRBD1 (6 bases). The CDR3 length is 14 residues. The V end lost 5 bases, the J end lost 6 bases, and 16 bases lay between the germline ends. Germline loops: CDR1 MNHEY, CDR2 SMNVEV (reference sequence). The CDR3: CASSLYRPGAEAFF. The CDR3 nucleotides read TGTGCCAGCAGTCTCTACCGCCCAGGGGCTGAAGCTTTCTTT.

At least ten counts were recorded for this clone. The rearrangement links TRBV11-2 to TRBJ2-1, with D maybe TRBD1 (5 bases). The CDR3 covers 17 residues. The germline V gene has CDR1 SGHAT and CDR2 FQNNGV. With 4 bases removed from V and 2 bases from J, the gap between germline ends came to 18 bases. CDR3 in DNA: TGTGCCAGCAGCTCCTCCCGACAGCCCCTAACCTACAATGAGCAGTTCTTC. Its protein product is CASSSSRQPLTYNEQFF.

In DNA, the CDR3 is TGCAGCGCAGGCGGGACCTCGAGGGAGCAGTACTTC. Protein product: CSAGGTSREQYF. This chain joins TRBV29-1 and TRBJ2-7; tentative D call: TRBD2 (6 bases). Germline CDR1 is SQVTM and CDR2 is ANQGSEA. Trimming cost V 7 bases and J 7 bases, with 17 bases left between them. CDR3 size: 12 residues.

The chain links TRBV10-3 to TRBJ1-1; possibly TRBD1 for D (5 bases). The length of the CDR3 is 13 residues. The germline gives CDR1 ENHRY, CDR2 SYGVKD. V was pared by 11 bases and J by 0 bases, with 13 bases between. The CDR3 loop reads CALSRDLNTEAFF. The CDR3 nucleotides are TGTGCCCTGAGCCGGGACTTGAACACTGAAGCTTTCTTT.

This rearrangement joins TRBV9 to TRBJ1-3, with D hard to call. This CDR3 has 15 residues. Trimming stripped 1 base from V and 6 bases from J, with 14 bases between. The germline V gene has CDR1 SGDLS and CDR2 YYNGEE. The CDR3 region has the DNA TGTGCCAGCAGCGTATCGAACGGTCCCCAAAACACCATATATTTT. Translating gives CASSVSNGPQNTIYF. Full variable domain (missing parts from reference TRBV9 and TRBJ1-3): DSGVTQTPKHLITATGQRVTLRCSPRSGDLSVYWYQQSLDQGLQFLIQYYNGEERAKGNILERFSAQQFPDLHSELNLSSLELGDSALYFCASSVSNGPQNTIYFGEGSWLTVV.

This chain uses TRBV7-9 with TRBJ1-2; D remains unclear. CDR1 is SEHNR, CDR2 FQNEAQ, per germline (reference sequence). V gave up 2 bases and J gave up 8 bases, with 9 bases separating them. The CDR3 has 12 residues. This chain's CDR3 is CASSLSRGGYTF. In DNA form, the CDR3 reads TGTGCCAGCAGCTTAAGCCGTGGGGGCTACACCTTC.

The table lists this clone with a few counts. This rearrangement joins TRBV7-3 to TRBJ2-3; 7 bases fit TRBD2. This CDR3 comprises 14 residues. V shed 9 bases and J 4 bases; nucleotides not matched to a gene: 10. Germline V gene lookup returns CDR1 SGHTA and CDR2 FQGTGA. The CDR3 DNA follows: TGTGCCAGTAAACAGGAGGGGAGGGCAGATACGCAGTATTTT. This gives the protein CASKQEGRADTQYF.

The chain employs TRBV28 and TRBJ1-1, with 7 bases fitting TRBD1. Germline CDR1 reads MDHEN; CDR2 reads SYDVKM. The J segment lost 3 bases and the V segment lost 5 bases, leaving 3 bases of the junction unmatched. The CDR3 runs 13 residues. The CDR3: CASSDRVDTEAFF. The CDR3 DNA reads TGTGCCAGCAGTGACAGGGTGGACACTGAAGCTTTCTTT.

This rearrangement joins TRBV4-2 to TRBJ2-2; TRBD1 or TRBD2 may be the D gene (6 bases each). The CDR3 consists of 16 residues. CDR1 and CDR2 (germline): LGHNA, YNFKEQ. V was pared by 4 bases and J by 1 base, with 13 bases between. CDR3 coding DNA: TGTGCCAGCAGCCCTCGCGCGGGACAGAACACCGGGGAGCTGTTTTTT. Translated: CASSPRAGQNTGELFF.

The chain carries TRBV7-9 and TRBJ2-5; TRBD2 might be the D (6 bases). Trimming pared 2 bases from V and 4 bases from J, leaving 8 bases between. The CDR3 totals 13 residues. CDR1 and CDR2 (germline): SEHNR, FQNEAQ (reference sequence). The CDR3 DNA is TGTGCCAGCAGCTTACTAGCGCGAGAGACCCAGTACTTC. The encoded protein is CASSLLARETQYF.

J is TRBJ1-5 and V is TRBV28; D call uncertain. The CDR3 loop spans 14 amino acids. The V gene lost 7 bases and the J gene lost 7 bases, with 17 bases spanning the gap. Germline V gene lookup returns CDR1 MDHEN and CDR2 SYDVKM. The DNA for the CDR3 is TGTGCCAGCACCTTCATGGGGAATGCGCAGCCCCAGCATTTT. It specifies CASTFMGNAQPQHF.

The chain carries TRBV28 and TRBJ2-5; 15 bases map to TRBD2. The CDR3 runs 17 residues. CDR1 is MDHEN and CDR2 is SYDVKM in the germline V gene. J lost 3 bases, V lost 1 base, and 3 bases had no gene match. Written as DNA, the CDR3 is TGTGCCAGCAGTTTATTCGGACTAGCGGGAGGGGAAGAGACCCAGTACTTC. It yields the protein CASSLFGLAGGEETQYF.

The chain combines TRBV4-2 with TRBJ1-1; D not resolved. The V and J ends lost 2 bases and 8 bases respectively, with 9 bases between them. Germline assignment: CDR1 LGHNA and CDR2 YNFKEQ. The CDR3 length is 12 residues. CDR3 sequence (DNA): TGTGCCAGCAGCCAATTAATGAGGGAAGCTTTCTTT. It is translated as CASSQLMREAFF.

This chain links TRBV5-1 with TRBJ1-1; weak D call: TRBD1 (6 bases). This CDR3 has 15 amino acids. The V end was cut by 1 base, the J end by 1 base, with 11 bases between. CDR1 and CDR2 from the germline V gene are SGHRS and YFSETQ. CDR3 nucleotides: TGCGCCAGCAGCTTGTTCTCAGGGGCGAACACTGAAGCTTTCTTT. Translated: CASSLFSGANTEAFF. The full variable domain, with the rest looked up from reference TRBV5-1 and TRBJ1-1, is KAGVTQTPRYLIKTRGQQVTLSCSPISGHRSVSWYQQTPGQGLQFLFEYFSETQRNKGNFPGRFSGRQFSNSRSEMNVSTLELGDSALYLCASSLFSGANTEAFFGQGTRLTVV.

The chain has TRBV7-9 and TRBJ1-2; D is possibly TRBD1 (5 bases). The CDR3 contains 18 residues. Trimming pared 1 base from V and 2 bases from J, leaving 20 bases between. Germline lookup yields CDR1 SEHNR and CDR2 FQNEAQ (reference sequence). The CDR3 DNA sequence: TGTGCCAGCAGCTTAGGCCCGGAGCAGGGACCAACGAACTATGGCTACACCTTC. As protein: CASSLGPEQGPTNYGYTF.

J is TRBJ1-5 and V is TRBV27; D is unresolved. V shed 6 bases and J shed 1 base, with 13 bases lying between them. CDR3 length equals 15 residues. Germline-derived CDR1 and CDR2 are MNHEY and SMNVEV (reference sequence). CDR3 loop: CASRAPGESNQPQHF. In DNA, the CDR3 is TGTGCCAGCAGGGCTCCGGGCGAAAGCAATCAGCCCCAGCATTTT.